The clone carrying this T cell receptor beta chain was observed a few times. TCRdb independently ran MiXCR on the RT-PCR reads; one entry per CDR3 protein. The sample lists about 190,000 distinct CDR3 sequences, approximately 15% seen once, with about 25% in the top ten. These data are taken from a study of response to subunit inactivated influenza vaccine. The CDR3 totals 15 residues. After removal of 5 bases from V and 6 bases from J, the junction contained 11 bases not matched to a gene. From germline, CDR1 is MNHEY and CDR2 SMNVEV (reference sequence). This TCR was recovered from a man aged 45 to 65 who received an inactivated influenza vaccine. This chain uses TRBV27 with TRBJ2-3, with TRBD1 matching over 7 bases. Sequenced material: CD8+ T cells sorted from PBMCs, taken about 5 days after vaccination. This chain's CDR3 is CASSGTALAGDTQYF. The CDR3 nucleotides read TGTGCCAGCAGTGGGACAGCATTAGCTGGGGATACGCAGTATTTT.